This entry features one TCR beta chain sequence. Its specificity is not known. Trimming took 0 bases from V and 1 from J, leaving 13 bases between them. The CDR3 sequence is 16 residues long. Per the germline V gene, CDR1 is SGHRS and CDR2 is YFSETQ. The sample belongs to a study of breast tumors, draining lymph nodes, adjacent tissues. The study's findings and limits: Luminal-like breast cancer showed significantly greater tumor-nontumor repertoire similarity than basal-like breast cancer did. Tumor TCR diversity was below lymph nodes but above nontumor tissue. Tumor T cell lymph node origin was a supported hypothesis, not proven.

TCRdb ran MiXCR on the multiplex PCR reads and lists one entry per CDR3 protein. Seen here are roughly 220,000 distinct CDR3 sequences, under 40% observed once, and the top ten hold 3% to 4%. Breast cancer patients provided tissue from their axillary draining lymph nodes. The sample consisted of axillary lymph node tissue. This receptor was taken from a female donor with breast cancer. Some clones in this sample may be carry-over from other donors' samples. The chain links TRBV5-1 to TRBJ1-1, with D possibly matching TRBD1 (5 bases). The CDR3 is CASSLDSGWANTEAFF. The CDR3 region has the DNA TGCGCCAGCAGCTTGGACTCAGGGTGGGCGAACACTGAAGCTTTCTTT.